The 2 T cell receptor beta chains listed next were all sequenced from one sample in a study of OX40 agonist ivuxolimab in advanced cancers. Sequencing was performed with immunoSEQ multiplex PCR; in TCRdb, only in-frame clones are kept and a portion is missing. Of tens of thousands of clones listed, over 90% are singletons. This material consisted of CD4+ or CD8+ T cells sorted from blood, taken in a trial of the OX40 agonist ivuxolimab. The receptors shown here come from an adult with an advanced solid tumor such as melanoma, head and neck, liver or kidney cancer.

This rearrangement joins TRBV5-1 to TRBJ2-7; D remains unclear. Trimming shortened V by 2 bases and J by 5 bases, and 14 bases separated the two germline ends. This CDR3 has 14 residues. Germline-derived CDR1 and CDR2 are SGHRS and YFSETQ. The CDR3 sequence is CASSLVGSLNEQYF. CDR3 bases: TGCGCCAGCAGCTTAGTAGGCAGTTTGAACGAGCAGTACTTC.

The CDR3 loop is CASSYKGGGQYEQYF. The DNA for the CDR3 is TGTGCCAGCAGTTACAAGGGTGGAGGGCAATACGAGCAGTACTTC. The chain carries TRBV6-5 and TRBJ2-7; perhaps TRBD2 as D (6 bases). Germline V gene sequence: CDR1 MNHEY, CDR2 SVGAGI. V gave up 2 bases and J gave up 4 bases, with 15 bases separating them. The CDR3 contains 15 residues.